Sequencing of this TCR beta chain was carried out in a study of OX40 agonist ivuxolimab in advanced cancers. Regarding the study as a whole: In the 0.1-3.0 mg/kg groups, partial responders showed among the lowest expansion.

The V and J ends lost 6 bases and 0 bases respectively, with 12 bases between them. The CDR3 covers 15 residues. Germline V gene lookup returns CDR1 MNHEY and CDR2 SVGAGI. Assay used: immunoSEQ multiplex PCR; TCRdb lists only in-frame clones, some missing. This table has around 66,000 clones, about nine tenths appearing once. This clone came up a few times. What it binds is unknown. The source material was CD4+ or CD8+ T cells sorted from blood, sampled in a trial of the OX40 agonist ivuxolimab. The TCR originated in an adult with an advanced solid tumor such as melanoma, head and neck, liver or kidney cancer. J is TRBJ1-5 and V is TRBV6-5; possibly TRBD1 for D (5 bases). In DNA, the CDR3 is TGTGCCAGCAGACGGGACGGGAATAGCAATCAGCCCCAGCATTTT. Its protein is CASRRDGNSNQPQHF.